This TCR beta chain was sequenced for a study of shared clonotypes between healthy human individuals. Deletions cut 0 bases from V and 4 bases from J, with 13 bases between. Germline lookup yields CDR1 SGDLS and CDR2 YYNGEE. The CDR3 totals 15 residues. Assay used: immunoSEQ multiplex PCR; TCRdb lists only in-frame clones, some missing. Found here are about 500,000 clones, 60% to 80% of them singletons; the top ten hold 12%. V and J are TRBV9 and TRBJ2-5, with TRBD1 as a possible D gene (7 bases). The sequenced material came from PBMCs. This TCR came from a woman in her 40s in good health. Some clones in this sample may be carry-over from other donors' samples. CDR3 protein: CASSVGQGGGETQYF. Here the CDR3 DNA reads TGTGCCAGCAGCGTAGGACAGGGAGGAGGAGAGACCCAGTACTTC. The full variable domain, with the rest looked up from reference TRBV9 and TRBJ2-5, is DSGVTQTPKHLITATGQRVTLRCSPRSGDLSVYWYQQSLDQGLQFLIQYYNGEERAKGNILERFSAQQFPDLHSELNLSSLELGDSALYFCASSVGQGGGETQYFGPGTRLLVL.